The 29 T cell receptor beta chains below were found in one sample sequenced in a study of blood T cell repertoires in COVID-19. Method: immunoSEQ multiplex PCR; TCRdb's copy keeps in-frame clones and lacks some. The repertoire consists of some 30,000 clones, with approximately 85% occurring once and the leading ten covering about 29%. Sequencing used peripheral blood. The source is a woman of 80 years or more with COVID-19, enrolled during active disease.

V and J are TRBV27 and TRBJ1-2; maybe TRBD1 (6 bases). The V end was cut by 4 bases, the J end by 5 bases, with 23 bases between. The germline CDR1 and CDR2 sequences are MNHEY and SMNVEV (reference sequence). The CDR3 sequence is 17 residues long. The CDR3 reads CASSSNPSLGALYGYTF. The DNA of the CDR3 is TGTGCCAGCAGTTCAAACCCGTCCTTGGGGGCGCTGTATGGCTACACCTTC.

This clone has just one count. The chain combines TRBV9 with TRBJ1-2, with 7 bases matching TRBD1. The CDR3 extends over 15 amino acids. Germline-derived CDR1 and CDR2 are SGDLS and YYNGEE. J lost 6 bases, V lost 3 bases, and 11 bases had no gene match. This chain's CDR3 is CASSAWTGVRDGYTF. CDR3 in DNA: TGTGCCAGCAGCGCCTGGACAGGAGTGAGGGATGGCTACACCTTC.

The CDR3 DNA sequence: TGTGCCAGCAGCTCAGGGGGCGGCACTGAAGCTTTCTTT. It encodes CASSSGGGTEAFF. V is TRBV7-3 and J is TRBJ1-1, with 8 bases lining up with TRBD1. The V gene end was trimmed by 4 bases and the J gene end by 4 bases; junction bases not matched to a gene: 2. The CDR3 is 13 residues long. CDR1 is SGHTA and CDR2 is FQGTGA in the germline V gene.

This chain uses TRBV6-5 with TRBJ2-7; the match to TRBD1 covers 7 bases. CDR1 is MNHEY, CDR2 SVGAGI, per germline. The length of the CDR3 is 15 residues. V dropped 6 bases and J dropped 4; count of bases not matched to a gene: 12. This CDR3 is CASRGRGSNEYEQYF. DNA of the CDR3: TGTGCCAGCAGGGGCAGGGGGAGCAACGAATACGAGCAGTACTTC.

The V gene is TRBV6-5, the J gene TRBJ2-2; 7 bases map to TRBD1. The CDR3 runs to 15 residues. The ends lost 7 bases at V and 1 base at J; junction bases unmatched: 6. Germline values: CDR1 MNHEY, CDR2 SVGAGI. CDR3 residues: CASKGQAMNTGELFF. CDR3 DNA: TGTGCCAGCAAAGGACAGGCGATGAACACCGGGGAGCTGTTTTTT.

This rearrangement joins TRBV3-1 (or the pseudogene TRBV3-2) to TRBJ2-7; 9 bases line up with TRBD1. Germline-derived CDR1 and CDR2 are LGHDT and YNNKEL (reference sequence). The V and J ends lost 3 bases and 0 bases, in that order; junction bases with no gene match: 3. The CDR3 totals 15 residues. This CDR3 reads CASSHGTGSSYEQYF. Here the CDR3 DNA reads TGTGCCAGCAGCCACGGGACAGGGAGCTCCTACGAGCAGTACTTC.

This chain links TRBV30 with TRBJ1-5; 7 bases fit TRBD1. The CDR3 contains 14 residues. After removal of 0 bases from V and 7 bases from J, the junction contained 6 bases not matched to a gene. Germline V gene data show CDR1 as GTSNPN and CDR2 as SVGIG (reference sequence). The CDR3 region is CAWSVTGARQPQHF. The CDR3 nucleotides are TGTGCCTGGAGTGTTACAGGGGCACGGCAGCCCCAGCATTTT. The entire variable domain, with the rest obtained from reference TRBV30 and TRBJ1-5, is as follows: SQTIHQWPATLVQPVGSPLSLECTVEGTSNPNLYWYRQAAGRGLQLLFYSVGIGQISSEVPQNLSASRPQDRQFILSSKKLLLSDSGFYLCAWSVTGARQPQHFGDGTRLSIL.

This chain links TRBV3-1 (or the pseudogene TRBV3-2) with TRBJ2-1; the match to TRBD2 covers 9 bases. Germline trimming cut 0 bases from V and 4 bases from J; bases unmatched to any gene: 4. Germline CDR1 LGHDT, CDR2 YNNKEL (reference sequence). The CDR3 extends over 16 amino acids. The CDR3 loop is CASSQDRGGVYNEQFF. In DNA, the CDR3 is TGTGCCAGCAGCCAAGATCGCGGGGGGGTATACAATGAGCAGTTCTTC.

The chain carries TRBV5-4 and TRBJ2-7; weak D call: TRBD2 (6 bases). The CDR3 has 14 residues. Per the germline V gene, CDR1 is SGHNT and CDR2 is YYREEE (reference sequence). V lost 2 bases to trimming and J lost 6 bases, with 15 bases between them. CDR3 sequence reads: CASSFHNLGGEQYF. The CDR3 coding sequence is TGTGCCAGCAGCTTTCACAACCTGGGAGGCGAGCAGTACTTC.

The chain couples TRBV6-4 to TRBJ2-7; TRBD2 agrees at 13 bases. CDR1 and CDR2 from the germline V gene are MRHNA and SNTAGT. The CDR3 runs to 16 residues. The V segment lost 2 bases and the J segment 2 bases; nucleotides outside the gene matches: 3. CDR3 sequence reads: CASSDPGLAGAYEQYF. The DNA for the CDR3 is TGTGCCAGCAGTGACCCCGGACTAGCGGGGGCCTACGAGCAGTACTTC.

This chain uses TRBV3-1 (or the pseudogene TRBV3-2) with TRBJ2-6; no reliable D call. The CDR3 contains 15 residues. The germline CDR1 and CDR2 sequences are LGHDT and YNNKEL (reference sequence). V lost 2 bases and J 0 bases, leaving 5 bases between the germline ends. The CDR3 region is CASSQYTSGANVLTF. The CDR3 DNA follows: TGTGCCAGCAGCCAATACACCTCTGGGGCCAACGTCCTGACTTTC.

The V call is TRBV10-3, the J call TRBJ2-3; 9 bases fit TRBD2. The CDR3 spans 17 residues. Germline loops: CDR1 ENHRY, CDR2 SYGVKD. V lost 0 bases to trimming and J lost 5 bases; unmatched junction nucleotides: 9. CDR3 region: CAISESAIAGEGDTQYF. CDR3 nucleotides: TGTGCCATCAGTGAGTCGGCGATAGCGGGGGAGGGAGATACGCAGTATTTT.

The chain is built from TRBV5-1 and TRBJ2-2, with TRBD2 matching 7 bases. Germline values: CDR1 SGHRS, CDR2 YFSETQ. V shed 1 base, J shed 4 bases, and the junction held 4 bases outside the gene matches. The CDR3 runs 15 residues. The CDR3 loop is CASSLPGGGTGELFF. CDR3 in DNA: TGCGCCAGCAGCTTGCCGGGGGGAGGCACCGGGGAGCTGTTTTTT.

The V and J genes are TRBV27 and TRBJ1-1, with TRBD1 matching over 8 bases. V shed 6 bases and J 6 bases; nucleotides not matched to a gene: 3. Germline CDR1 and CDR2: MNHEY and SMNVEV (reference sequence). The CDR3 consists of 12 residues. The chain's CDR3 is CASSRDRSEAFF. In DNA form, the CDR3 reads TGTGCCAGCAGCCGGGACAGGTCTGAAGCTTTCTTT.

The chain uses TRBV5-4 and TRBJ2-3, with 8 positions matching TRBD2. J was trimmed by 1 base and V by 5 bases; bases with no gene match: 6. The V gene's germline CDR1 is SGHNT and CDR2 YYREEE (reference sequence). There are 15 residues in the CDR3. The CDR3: CASRVTGGGTDTQYF. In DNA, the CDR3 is TGTGCCAGCAGAGTTACGGGGGGGGGCACAGATACGCAGTATTTT.

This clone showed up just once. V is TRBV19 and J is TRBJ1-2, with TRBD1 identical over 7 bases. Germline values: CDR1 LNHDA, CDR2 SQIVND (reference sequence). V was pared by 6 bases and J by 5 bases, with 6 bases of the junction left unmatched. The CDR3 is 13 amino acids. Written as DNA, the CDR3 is TGTGCCAGTAGCCGCGGGACAGCTTATGGCTACACCTTC. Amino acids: CASSRGTAYGYTF. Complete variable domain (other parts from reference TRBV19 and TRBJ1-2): DGGITQSPKYLFRKEGQNVTLSCEQNLNHDAMYWYRQDPGQGLRLIYYSQIVNDFQKGDIAEGYSVSREKKESFPLTVTSAQKNPTAFYLCASSRGTAYGYTFGSGTRLTVV.

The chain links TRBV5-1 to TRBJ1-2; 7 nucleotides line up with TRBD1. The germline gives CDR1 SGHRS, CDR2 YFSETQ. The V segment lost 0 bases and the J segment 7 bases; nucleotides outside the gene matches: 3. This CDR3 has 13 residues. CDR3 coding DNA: TGCGCCAGCAGCTTGGTAGGGGGCCGTGGCTACACCTTC. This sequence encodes CASSLVGGRGYTF.

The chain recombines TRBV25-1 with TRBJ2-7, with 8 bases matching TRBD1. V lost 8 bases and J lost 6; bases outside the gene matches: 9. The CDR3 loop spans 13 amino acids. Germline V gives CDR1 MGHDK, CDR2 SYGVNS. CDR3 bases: TGTGCCAGCCGACGGACAGGGAGCTTCGAGCAGTACTTC. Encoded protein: CASRRTGSFEQYF.

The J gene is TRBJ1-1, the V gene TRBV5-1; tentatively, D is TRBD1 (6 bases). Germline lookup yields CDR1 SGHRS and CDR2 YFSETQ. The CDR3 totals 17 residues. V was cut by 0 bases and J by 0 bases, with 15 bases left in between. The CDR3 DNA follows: TGCGCCAGCAGCTTGGATTCGTGGACAGTCATGAACACTGAAGCTTTCTTT. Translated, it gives CASSLDSWTVMNTEAFF.

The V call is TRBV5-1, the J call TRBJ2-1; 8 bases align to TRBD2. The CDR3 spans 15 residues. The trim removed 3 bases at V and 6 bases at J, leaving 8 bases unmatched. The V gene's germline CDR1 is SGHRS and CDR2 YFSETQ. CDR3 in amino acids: CASSSGGARGNEQFF. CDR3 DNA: TGCGCCAGCAGCTCGGGAGGGGCCCGAGGCAATGAGCAGTTCTTC.

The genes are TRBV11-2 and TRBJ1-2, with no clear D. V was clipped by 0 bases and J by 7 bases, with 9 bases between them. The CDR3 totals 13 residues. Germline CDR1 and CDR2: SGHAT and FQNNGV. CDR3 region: CASSLEGRGGYTF. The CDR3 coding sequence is TGTGCCAGCAGCTTAGAAGGGCGGGGTGGCTACACCTTC. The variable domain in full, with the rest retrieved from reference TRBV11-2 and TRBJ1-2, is EAGVAQSPRYKIIEKRQSVAFWCNPISGHATLYWYQQILGQGPKLLIQFQNNGVVDDSQLPKDRFSAERLKGVDSTLKIQPAKLEDSAVYLCASSLEGRGGYTFGSGTRLTVV.

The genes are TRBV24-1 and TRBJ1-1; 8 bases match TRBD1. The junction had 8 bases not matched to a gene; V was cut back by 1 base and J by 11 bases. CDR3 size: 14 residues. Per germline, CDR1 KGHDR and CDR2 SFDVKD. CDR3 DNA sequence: TGTGCCACCAGTGATTTCGACAGGGGCAAGGTTGCTTTCTTT. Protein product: CATSDFDRGKVAFF.

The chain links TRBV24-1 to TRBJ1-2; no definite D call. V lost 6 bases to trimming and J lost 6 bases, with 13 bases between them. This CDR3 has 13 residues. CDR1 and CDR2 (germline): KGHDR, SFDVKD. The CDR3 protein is CATSWARTHGYTF. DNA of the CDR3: TGTGCCACCAGTTGGGCCAGAACGCATGGCTACACCTTC.

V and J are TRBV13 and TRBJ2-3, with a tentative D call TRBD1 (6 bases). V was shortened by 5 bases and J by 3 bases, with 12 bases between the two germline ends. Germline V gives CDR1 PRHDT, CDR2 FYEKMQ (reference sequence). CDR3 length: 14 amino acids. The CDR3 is CASSQGFGTDTQYF. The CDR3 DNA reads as TGTGCCAGCAGCCAGGGGTTTGGGACAGATACGCAGTATTTT.

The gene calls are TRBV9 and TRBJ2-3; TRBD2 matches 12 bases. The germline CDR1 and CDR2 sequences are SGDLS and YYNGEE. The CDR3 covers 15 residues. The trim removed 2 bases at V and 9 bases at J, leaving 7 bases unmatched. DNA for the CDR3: TGTGCCAGCAGCGTTATGACTAGCGGGGGAGGGACGCAGTATTTT. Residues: CASSVMTSGGGTQYF.

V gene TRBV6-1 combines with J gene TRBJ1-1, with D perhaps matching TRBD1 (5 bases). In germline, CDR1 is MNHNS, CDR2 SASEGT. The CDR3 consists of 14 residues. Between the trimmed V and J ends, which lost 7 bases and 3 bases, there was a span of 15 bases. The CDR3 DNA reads TGTGCCAGCACGGTGGGGCTACCGGACACTGAAGCTTTCTTT. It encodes CASTVGLPDTEAFF.

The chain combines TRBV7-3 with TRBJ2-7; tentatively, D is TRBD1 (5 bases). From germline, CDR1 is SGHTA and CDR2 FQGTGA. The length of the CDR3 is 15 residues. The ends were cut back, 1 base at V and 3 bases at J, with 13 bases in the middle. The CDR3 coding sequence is TGTGCCAGCAGCTTAATGTCAGGGAAAGGCTACGAGCAGTACTTC. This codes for CASSLMSGKGYEQYF.

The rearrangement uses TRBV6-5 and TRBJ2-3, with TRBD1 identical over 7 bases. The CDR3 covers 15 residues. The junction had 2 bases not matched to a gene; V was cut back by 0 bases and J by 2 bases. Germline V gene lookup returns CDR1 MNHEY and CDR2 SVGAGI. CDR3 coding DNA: TGTGCCAGCAGTTACTCGGGGACAGACACAGATACGCAGTATTTT. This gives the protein CASSYSGTDTDTQYF.

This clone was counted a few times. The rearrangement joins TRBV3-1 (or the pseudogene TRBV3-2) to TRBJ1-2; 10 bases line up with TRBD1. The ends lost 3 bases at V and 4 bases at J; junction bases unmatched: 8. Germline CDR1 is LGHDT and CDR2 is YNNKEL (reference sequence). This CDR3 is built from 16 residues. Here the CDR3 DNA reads TGTGCCAGCAGCCAGAAGACAGGGGGCGCTTCCTATGGCTACACCTTC. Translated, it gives CASSQKTGGASYGYTF.